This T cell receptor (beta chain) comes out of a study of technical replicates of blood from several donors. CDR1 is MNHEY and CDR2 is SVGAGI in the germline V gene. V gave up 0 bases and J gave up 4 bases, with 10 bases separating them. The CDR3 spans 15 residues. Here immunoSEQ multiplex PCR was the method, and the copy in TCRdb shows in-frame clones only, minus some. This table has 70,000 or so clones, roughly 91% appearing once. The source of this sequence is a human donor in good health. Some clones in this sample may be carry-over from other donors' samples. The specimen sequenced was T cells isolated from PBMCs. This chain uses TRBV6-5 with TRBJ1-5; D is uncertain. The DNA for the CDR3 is TGTGCCAGCAGTTACTCTTTCCGGGGTAATCAGCCCCAGCATTTT. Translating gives CASSYSFRGNQPQHF.